This T cell receptor beta chain appears in the sequencing data of a study of T cells expressing NK-cell markers. Turning to the study itself: Seven donors tested HCMV-seropositive and one tested seronegative among the eight sequenced.

Germline V gene lookup returns CDR1 SEHNR and CDR2 FQNEAQ (reference sequence). This CDR3 has 14 amino acids. About this clonotype itself: Its specificity is unknown.

General study results and limits: In a group of 5 or 6 donors, dominant NKG2C+ clonotypes represented about 1.0-8% of CD8+ T cells. It was still unclear whether expanded NKG2C+ T cell clones were HCMV specific. The leading position in the CD3+CD56-NKG2C+ fraction of four donors also went to these clonotypes.

TCRdb reprocessed the 5' RACE reads and keeps a single row for each CDR3 protein, giving no DNA. The sample table includes 500,000 to 700,000 distinct CDR3 sequences. The source of this sequence is a young man in good health. The chain carries TRBV7-9 and TRBJ2-3; the TRBD1 assignment by TCRdb is unverifiable without DNA. The specimen sequenced was blood T cells: a sorted CD56 or NKG2C T cell subset, CD4+ or CD8+ T cells, or bulk PBMC T cells (not recorded which). Here the CDR3 reads CASSSPDRGDTQYF.